Below are 14 T cell receptor beta chains sequenced from a single sample in a study of blood T cell repertoires in COVID-19. Here immunoSEQ multiplex PCR was the method, and the copy in TCRdb shows in-frame clones only, minus some. The sample lists around 92,000 clones, about 91% seen once, with approximately 5.5% in the top ten. The sample consisted of peripheral blood. These receptors all come from a woman older than 75 with active COVID-19.

The chain links TRBV7-3 to TRBJ2-3, with TRBD2 matching 7 bases. The CDR3 length is 15 residues. The V gene's germline CDR1 is SGHTA and CDR2 FQGTGA. Unmatched junction bases numbered 5, after V lost 0 bases and J lost 5 bases. Here the CDR3 DNA reads TGTGCCAGCAGCTTAACGAGGGAGGGAGTAGATACGCAGTATTTT. Translating it yields CASSLTREGVDTQYF.

This chain uses TRBV7-2 with TRBJ2-5, with D unresolved. With 4 bases removed from V and 0 bases from J, the gap between germline ends came to 6 bases. CDR3 length: 13 residues. Germline loops: CDR1 SGHTA, CDR2 FQGNSA. The CDR3: CASSSTYQETQYF. The CDR3 nucleotides read TGTGCCAGCAGCTCTACGTACCAAGAGACCCAGTACTTC.

The CDR3 protein is CASSKTGFEQYF. CDR3 bases: TGTGCCAGCAGCAAGACAGGGTTCGAGCAGTACTTC. This rearrangement joins TRBV7-2 to TRBJ2-7, with 7 bases lining up with TRBD1. CDR1 is SGHTA, CDR2 FQGNSA, per germline. V gave up 5 bases and J gave up 6 bases; unmatched junction bases: 4. The CDR3 sequence is 12 residues long.

This rearrangement joins TRBV7-2 to TRBJ1-5; 7 bases are shared with TRBD1. Germline loops: CDR1 SGHTA, CDR2 FQGNSA. With 3 bases clipped from V and 0 bases from J, the junction kept 8 bases outside the gene matches. The CDR3 consists of 17 residues. The CDR3 nucleotides are TGTGCCAGCAGCTTCAACAGGGGTTCCCATAGCAATCAGCCCCAGCATTTT. It yields the protein CASSFNRGSHSNQPQHF.

The chain is built from TRBV2 and TRBJ2-3; D is possibly TRBD2 (6 bases). CDR1 and CDR2 (germline): SNHLY, FYNNEI. Trimming took 10 bases from V and 0 from J, leaving 14 bases between them. The CDR3 runs 14 residues. Here the CDR3 DNA reads TGTGCCACCCGGGGGTTGTCTAGCACAGATACGCAGTATTTT. Encoded protein: CATRGLSSTDTQYF.

This clone showed up just once. The chain employs TRBV5-6 and TRBJ2-5; D perhaps matches TRBD1 (5 bases). The CDR3 loop spans 18 amino acids. With 4 bases removed from V and 2 bases from J, the gap between germline ends came to 24 bases. The germline gives CDR1 SGHDT, CDR2 YYEEEE. CDR3 residues: CASSRPSNLGPYQETQYF. In nucleotides, the CDR3 is TGTGCCAGCAGCCGCCCCTCCAACTTGGGGCCTTATCAAGAGACCCAGTACTTC. The full variable domain, completed using reference TRBV5-6 and TRBJ2-5, is DAGVTQSPTHLIKTRGQQVTLRCSPKSGHDTVSWYQQALGQGPQFIFQYYEEEERQRGNFPDRFSGHQFPNYSSELNVNALLLGDSALYLCASSRPSNLGPYQETQYFGPGTRLLVL.

The chain links TRBV7-2 to TRBJ1-2, with D possibly TRBD1 on 5 matching bases. The V gene's germline CDR1 is SGHTA and CDR2 FQGNSA. This CDR3 comprises 13 residues. The V and J ends lost 4 bases and 5 bases respectively, with 11 bases between them. CDR3: CASSSGIGYGYTF. In nucleotides, the CDR3 is TGTGCCAGCAGCTCAGGGATAGGGTATGGCTACACCTTC.

The chain employs TRBV10-3 and TRBJ2-2; TRBD1 matches 8 bases. There are 15 residues in the CDR3. V dropped 7 bases and J dropped 2; count of bases not matched to a gene: 6. CDR1 and CDR2 from the germline V gene are ENHRY and SYGVKD. CDR3 residues: CAINRQGTNTGELFF. The CDR3 DNA sequence: TGTGCCATCAACCGACAGGGGACCAACACCGGGGAGCTGTTTTTT.

The chain employs TRBV13 and TRBJ2-5; 8 bases match TRBD1. This CDR3 comprises 15 residues. With 4 bases clipped from V and 5 bases from J, the junction kept 9 bases outside the gene matches. CDR1 is PRHDT and CDR2 is FYEKMQ in the germline V gene (reference sequence). CDR3 residues: CASSSRQGPSETQYF. CDR3 bases: TGTGCCAGCAGCTCCAGACAGGGGCCCTCGGAGACCCAGTACTTC. Full variable domain (rest looked up from reference TRBV13 and TRBJ2-5): AAGVIQSPRHLIKEKRETATLKCYPIPRHDTVYWYQQGPGQDPQFLISFYEKMQSDKGSIPDRFSAQQFSDYHSELNMSSLELGDSALYFCASSSRQGPSETQYFGPGTRLLVL.

The rearrangement links TRBV7-9 to TRBJ2-7, with 7 bases aligning to TRBD1. With 4 bases clipped from V and 2 bases from J, the junction kept 8 bases outside the gene matches. The CDR3 consists of 15 residues. Germline values: CDR1 SEHNR, CDR2 FQNEAQ (reference sequence). The CDR3 region has the DNA TGTGCCAGCAGCTACGACAGGGTTGCGGCCTACGAGCAGTACTTC. It is translated as CASSYDRVAAYEQYF.

The chain links TRBV28 to TRBJ2-2; 7 bases line up with TRBD1. This CDR3 region has 17 residues. V lost 6 bases to trimming and J lost 6 bases; unmatched junction nucleotides: 16. Germline CDR1 is MDHEN and CDR2 is SYDVKM. The CDR3 region is CASRRRHETGISGELFF. The DNA of the CDR3 is TGTGCCAGCAGACGCCGACACGAGACAGGGATTTCCGGGGAGCTGTTTTTT.

The chain is built from TRBV5-5 and TRBJ2-5; 9 nucleotides align to TRBD1. The CDR3 consists of 16 residues. From germline, CDR1 is SGHKS and CDR2 YYEKEE (reference sequence). V shed 2 bases, J shed 4 bases, and the junction held 9 bases outside the gene matches. The CDR3 bases are TGTGCCAGCAGCTTTCGGGACAGGGTATTTGGAGAGACCCAGTACTTC. Protein product: CASSFRDRVFGETQYF.

V is TRBV2 and J is TRBJ1-1; 7 nucleotides match TRBD1. The germline gives CDR1 SNHLY, CDR2 FYNNEI. This CDR3 comprises 14 residues. After removal of 4 bases from V and 0 bases from J, the junction contained 2 bases not matched to a gene. DNA of the CDR3: TGTGCCAGCAGTGTGACAGGGATGAACACTGAAGCTTTCTTT. This codes for CASSVTGMNTEAFF.

V and J are TRBV7-9 and TRBJ1-5, with D maybe TRBD1 (5 bases). With 3 bases removed from V and 5 bases from J, the gap between germline ends came to 17 bases. This CDR3 spans 16 amino acids. Germline-derived CDR1 and CDR2 are SEHNR and FQNEAQ (reference sequence). The CDR3: CASSFFGTFGDQPQHF. In DNA, the CDR3 is TGTGCCAGCAGCTTTTTTGGGACTTTTGGGGATCAGCCCCAGCATTTT.